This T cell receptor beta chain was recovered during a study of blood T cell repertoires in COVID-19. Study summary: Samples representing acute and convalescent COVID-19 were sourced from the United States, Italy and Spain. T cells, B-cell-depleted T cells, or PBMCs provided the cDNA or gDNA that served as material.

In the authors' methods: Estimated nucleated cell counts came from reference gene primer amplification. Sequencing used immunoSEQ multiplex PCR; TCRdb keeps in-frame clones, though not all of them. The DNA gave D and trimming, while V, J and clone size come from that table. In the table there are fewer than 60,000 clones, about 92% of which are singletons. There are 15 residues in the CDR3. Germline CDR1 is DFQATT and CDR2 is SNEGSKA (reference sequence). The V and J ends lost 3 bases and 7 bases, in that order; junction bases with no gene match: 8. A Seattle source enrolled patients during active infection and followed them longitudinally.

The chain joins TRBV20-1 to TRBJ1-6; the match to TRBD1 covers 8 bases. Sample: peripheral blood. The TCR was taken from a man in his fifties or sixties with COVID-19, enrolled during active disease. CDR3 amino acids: CSASSTGEENSPLHF. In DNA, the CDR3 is TGCAGTGCTAGTTCGACAGGGGAAGAGAATTCACCCCTCCACTTT.